These T cell receptor beta chains were read from a single sample in a study of blood T cells in healthy people across ages. Via MiXCR, TCRdb re-called the 5' RACE reads, giving one row per CDR3 protein. The table shows around 690,000 distinct CDR3 sequences, with roughly 53% occurring only once. Sequenced input: blood. The receptor set was obtained from a man between 60 and 75 years old in good health. The CDR3 runs from the conserved cysteine through the conserved F or W. Fields, in order: clone size, CDR3 length, J gene, V gene, D gene, CDR3 DNA, CDR3 protein. A D gene is named only where the DNA matches it firmly. Clone size is given for some rows only: seen once, a few or many times, or a class if the clone is expanded.

>-|16|TRBJ2-5|TRBV25-1|-
TGTGCCAGCAGTGAACGCCGCGGGCGGAGGGGAGAGACCCAGTACTTC
CASSERRGRRGETQYF
>-|14|TRBJ1-2|TRBV9|-
TGTGCCAGCAGCGTAGTGGGGTCTTACTATGGCTACACCTTC
CASSVVGSYYGYTF
>-|16|TRBJ1-2|TRBV6-5|-
TGTGCCAGCAGTTACTCGATACAGGTGGTGGGCTATGGCTACACCTTC
CASSYSIQVVGYGYTF
>few|15|TRBJ2-1|TRBV6-2/TRBV6-3|-
TGTGCCAGCAGTTACGGCGGGGGCATACTGTCTCAGCAGTTCTTC
CASSYGGGILSQQFF
>-|17|TRBJ2-1|TRBV4-2|-
TGTGCCAGCAGCCAACTACCCGGGACCCAGTCCTACAATGAGCAGTTCTTC
CASSQLPGTQSYNEQFF
>-|15|TRBJ1-6|TRBV20-1|TRBD1
TGCAGTGCTGGGTCCGGGACAGGGCATAATTCACCCCTCCACTTT
CSAGSGTGHNSPLHF
>-|14|TRBJ1-6|TRBV20-1|-
TGCAGTGCCCCTGAACAGGGCGATAATTCACCCCTCCACTTT
CSAPEQGDNSPLHF
>-|15|TRBJ1-6|TRBV5-1|-
TGCGCCAGCAGCTGGAGGGCGGGGGCTAATTCACCCCTCCACTTT
CASSWRAGANSPLHF
>many|12|TRBJ2-5|TRBV29-1|-
TGCAGCTTTGCCGGGGTACAAGAGACCCAGTACTTC
CSFAGVQETQYF
>few|15|TRBJ2-1|TRBV3-1|-
TGTGCCAGCAGCCAAGGACTACCCTCCTACAATGAGCAGTTCTTC
CASSQGLPSYNEQFF
>-|13|TRBJ2-3|TRBV4-1|TRBD2
TGCGCCAGCAACGGACTAGGGGCAGATACGCAGTATTTT
CASNGLGADTQYF
>-|13|TRBJ2-7|TRBV18|-
TGTGCCAGCAGTCCAGTTAGCTCCTACGAGCAGTACTTC
CASSPVSSYEQYF
>-|15|TRBJ1-5|TRBV20-1|-
TGCAGTGCCCGTTGGGGGGAGGGTAGAGATCAGCCCCAGCATTTT
CSARWGEGRDQPQHF
>-|12|TRBJ1-2|TRBV24-1|-
TGTGCCACCAGTGCAAGTAACTATGGCTACACCTTC
CATSASNYGYTF
>-|13|TRBJ1-2|TRBV15|-
TGTGCCACCAGCAGAGATACAGGGTGGGGCTACACCTTC
CATSRDTGWGYTF
>-|15|TRBJ2-5|TRBV6-2/TRBV6-3|TRBD2
TGTGCCAGCATTGGCGGGGGGGCCGGGTACAATGAGCAGTACTTC
CASIGGGAGYNEQYF
>-|15|TRBJ2-5|TRBV7-2|-
TGTGCCAGCAGCTTAGGGGCAGGGGATCAAGAGACCCAGTACTTC
CASSLGAGDQETQYF
>-|13|TRBJ1-2|TRBV28|-
TGTGCCAGCAGTAAAGGGCCTGGCTATGGCTACACCTTC
CASSKGPGYGYTF
>-|14|TRBJ2-7|TRBV18|TRBD1
TGTGCCAGCTCACCAGGACAGGCCCCCTACGAGCAGTACTTC
CASSPGQAPYEQYF
>-|15|TRBJ2-6|TRBV21-1|-
TGTGCCAGCAGCAAAGTCAGGGCTGGGGCCAACGTCCTGACTTTC
CASSKVRAGANVLTF
>few|14|TRBJ2-4|TRBV20-1|TRBD1
TGCAGTGCGGACAGGGACCGTGCCAAAAACATTCAGTACTTC
CSADRDRAKNIQYF
>few|17|TRBJ2-1|TRBV10-3|TRBD2
TGTGCCATCAGTGAGTCAGGGCGGGACTACCTCTACAATGAGCAGTTCTTC
CAISESGRDYLYNEQFF
>few|15|TRBJ2-3|TRBV2|-
TGTGCCAGCAGCGCCACGTTCGGGAGCACAGATACGCAGTATTTT
CASSATFGSTDTQYF
>-|13|TRBJ2-3|TRBV6-1|-
TGTGCCAGCAGGGGGACAAGGGAAGATACGCAGTATTTT
CASRGTREDTQYF
>many|14|TRBJ1-1|TRBV15|TRBD1
TGTGCCACCAGCAGAGACAGGGGGCGGACTGAAGCTTTCTTT
CATSRDRGRTEAFF
>-|15|TRBJ1-5|TRBV5-1|-
TGCGCCAGCAGCTTGGGACACCAAAGCAATCAGCCCCAGCATTTT
CASSLGHQSNQPQHF
>-|14|TRBJ1-1|TRBV5-1|-
TGCGCCAGCAGCTTGGTCCCTATGAACACTGAAGCTTTCTTT
CASSLVPMNTEAFF